The rows below give T cell receptor beta chains drawn from one sample of a study of cytomegalovirus exposure and HLA in healthy donors. Clones were sequenced by immunoSEQ multiplex PCR, and TCRdb holds only the in-frame ones, with some missing. The sample lists about 72,000 clones; 82% were seen once. Sequenced material: PBMCs. These receptors were taken from a man aged 18-30 years in good health and CMV-seronegative. Both conserved end residues are part of each CDR3. D genes are given only for firm matches. Clone size is shown for a subset of rows, as once, few, many or a class of expanded clone.

v_gene: TRBV10-2; d_gene: -; j_gene: TRBJ1-1; abundance: -; CDR3nt: TGCGCCAGCAGTGAGTCGCGACAGATAAACACTGAAGCTTTCTTT; CDR3aa: CASSESRQINTEAFF
v_gene: TRBV7-9; d_gene: -; j_gene: TRBJ2-7; abundance: -; CDR3nt: TGTGCCAGCAGCTCACCTTGGGATTTGGAGGGCGAGCAGTACTTC; CDR3aa: CASSSPWDLEGEQYF
v_gene: TRBV9; d_gene: TRBD2; j_gene: TRBJ2-1; abundance: -; CDR3nt: TGTGCCAGCAGTCCCTGGCTAGCGGGGGCTATTAATGAGCAGTTCTTC; CDR3aa: CASSPWLAGAINEQFF
v_gene: TRBV4-3; d_gene: -; j_gene: TRBJ1-1; abundance: -; CDR3nt: TGCGCCAGCAGCCAGACAGAAGACCTAATTGGATTATTGAACACTGAAGCTTTCTTT; CDR3aa: CASSQTEDLIGLLNTEAFF
v_gene: TRBV7-9; d_gene: -; j_gene: TRBJ1-2; abundance: -; CDR3nt: TGTGCCAGCAGCTCGATCAACAGCTTCTCTAACTATGGCTACACCTTC; CDR3aa: CASSSINSFSNYGYTF
v_gene: TRBV19; d_gene: -; j_gene: TRBJ2-2; abundance: -; CDR3nt: TGCGCCAGTAGTATTTGGAGACAGAAGAACACCGGGGAGCTGTTTTTT; CDR3aa: CASSIWRQKNTGELFF
v_gene: TRBV6-5; d_gene: -; j_gene: TRBJ2-3; abundance: -; CDR3nt: TGTGCCAGCAGTTACTCAGGGGCTAGTGATACGCAGTATTTT; CDR3aa: CASSYSGASDTQYF
v_gene: TRBV11-2; d_gene: -; j_gene: TRBJ1-6; abundance: -; CDR3nt: TGTGCCAGCAGCTTAGATCTAAGTCTGCCTAATTCACCCCTCCACTTT; CDR3aa: CASSLDLSLPNSPLHF
v_gene: TRBV9; d_gene: -; j_gene: TRBJ2-6; abundance: once; CDR3nt: TGTGCCAGCAGCTACTCTATCGACAGTTCTGGGGCCAACGTCCTGACTTTC; CDR3aa: CASSYSIDSSGANVLTF
v_gene: TRBV5-6; d_gene: -; j_gene: TRBJ1-4; abundance: -; CDR3nt: TGTGCCAGCAGCTTACAGGGATCTAATGAAAAACTGTTTTTT; CDR3aa: CASSLQGSNEKLFF
v_gene: TRBV6-6; d_gene: -; j_gene: TRBJ2-4; abundance: -; CDR3nt: TGTGCCAGCAGAGCGGGACACACGTCTGCTAACATTCAGTACTTC; CDR3aa: CASRAGHTSANIQYF
v_gene: TRBV28; d_gene: -; j_gene: TRBJ1-1; abundance: once; CDR3nt: TGTGCCAGCAGTTCAGTTCCGGCGGGGGCTTTCTTT; CDR3aa: CASSSVPAGAFF
v_gene: TRBV5-1; d_gene: -; j_gene: TRBJ2-2; abundance: -; CDR3nt: TGCGCCAGCAGCTTTTCAGGAATCGGCACCGGGGAGCTGTTTTTT; CDR3aa: CASSFSGIGTGELFF
v_gene: TRBV7-7; d_gene: TRBD2; j_gene: TRBJ2-1; abundance: -; CDR3nt: TGTGCTAGCAGCTCCCCACGGGACGGTAGCGGGGTATCTTTGAGCTCCTACAATGAGCAGTTCTTC; CDR3aa: CASSSPRDGSGVSLSSYNEQFF
v_gene: TRBV15; d_gene: -; j_gene: TRBJ2-1; abundance: -; CDR3nt: TGTGCCACGCGTGCCCCCAATGAGCAGTTCTTC; CDR3aa: CATRAPNEQFF
v_gene: TRBV2; d_gene: TRBD2; j_gene: TRBJ2-5; abundance: -; CDR3nt: TGTGCCACAAACCGGGGGGGGAAAGAGACCCAGTACTTC; CDR3aa: CATNRGGKETQYF
v_gene: TRBV7-3; d_gene: TRBD1; j_gene: TRBJ2-2; abundance: -; CDR3nt: TGTGCCAGCAGCTCGGACAGGGGGTTCACCGGGGAGCTGTTTTTT; CDR3aa: CASSSDRGFTGELFF
v_gene: TRBV2; d_gene: -; j_gene: TRBJ1-2; abundance: -; CDR3nt: TGTGCCAGCAGGGCGACAGCCTATGGCTACACCTTC; CDR3aa: CASRATAYGYTF
v_gene: TRBV28; d_gene: -; j_gene: TRBJ2-1; abundance: -; CDR3nt: TGTGCCAGCAGTCTTACCTACAATGAGCAGTTCTTC; CDR3aa: CASSLTYNEQFF
v_gene: TRBV9; d_gene: TRBD2; j_gene: TRBJ2-7; abundance: -; CDR3nt: TGTGCCAGCAGCGTGGGCGGGGGTTTCTACGAGCAGTACTTC; CDR3aa: CASSVGGGFYEQYF
v_gene: TRBV7-9; d_gene: TRBD1; j_gene: TRBJ2-7; abundance: -; CDR3nt: TGTGCCAGCAGCTCGTGGACAGGGGCATTATACGAGCAGTACTTC; CDR3aa: CASSSWTGALYEQYF
v_gene: TRBV28; d_gene: TRBD1; j_gene: TRBJ1-5; abundance: -; CDR3nt: TGTGCCAGCAGTTGGACAGGGGTTCGAGATCAGCCCCAGCATTTT; CDR3aa: CASSWTGVRDQPQHF
v_gene: TRBV10-1; d_gene: TRBD2; j_gene: TRBJ2-3; abundance: -; CDR3nt: TGCGCCAGCAGTGAGTCCTTTGGGACTAGCGGGGGTCCTAGCACAGATACGCAGTATTTT; CDR3aa: CASSESFGTSGGPSTDTQYF
v_gene: TRBV28; d_gene: -; j_gene: TRBJ1-1; abundance: -; CDR3nt: TGTGCCAGCAGTTTGGAGGCCCTGGCTTTCTTT; CDR3aa: CASSLEALAFF
v_gene: TRBV5-1; d_gene: TRBD1; j_gene: TRBJ1-5; abundance: -; CDR3nt: TGCGCCAGCAGCCAAGCCAAACATCAAGGGGGACAGGGGTTTAGGCGAAATCAGCCCCAGCATTTT; CDR3aa: CASSQAKHQGGQGFRRNQPQHF
v_gene: TRBV7-3; d_gene: TRBD1; j_gene: TRBJ2-2; abundance: once; CDR3nt: TGTGCCAGCAGCTACGGACAGGGCACCGGGGAGCTGTTTTTT; CDR3aa: CASSYGQGTGELFF
v_gene: TRBV19; d_gene: -; j_gene: TRBJ2-7; abundance: -; CDR3nt: TGTGCCAGTAGTACCCATGGCGGGAATTTTTACGAGCAGTACTTC; CDR3aa: CASSTHGGNFYEQYF
v_gene: TRBV19; d_gene: TRBD1; j_gene: TRBJ2-2; abundance: -; CDR3nt: TGTGCCAGCAAAGGACAGGGTGACACCGGGGAGCTGTTTTTT; CDR3aa: CASKGQGDTGELFF
v_gene: TRBV7-8; d_gene: -; j_gene: TRBJ2-7; abundance: -; CDR3nt: TGTGCCAGCAGCCCAGGTGCCAGGGCGTCGGTTGATAAGTACTTC; CDR3aa: CASSPGARASVDKYF
v_gene: TRBV6-5; d_gene: TRBD1; j_gene: TRBJ2-4; abundance: -; CDR3nt: TGTGCCAGCAGCTGGGGACAGGGAGGGTTAAACATTCAGTACTTC; CDR3aa: CASSWGQGGLNIQYF
v_gene: TRBV6-4; d_gene: TRBD1; j_gene: TRBJ1-1; abundance: -; CDR3nt: TGTGCCAGCAGTGCTGACAGGGGGACAGGCGCTGAAGCTTTCTTT; CDR3aa: CASSADRGTGAEAFF
v_gene: TRBV19; d_gene: -; j_gene: TRBJ1-1; abundance: -; CDR3nt: TGTGCCAGTAGACTTGCAACCATGAACACTGAAGCTTTCTTT; CDR3aa: CASRLATMNTEAFF
v_gene: TRBV6-1; d_gene: -; j_gene: TRBJ2-7; abundance: -; CDR3nt: TGTGCCAGCTCCAGGGGTTCCCTCTCCTACGAGCAGTACTTC; CDR3aa: CASSRGSLSYEQYF
v_gene: TRBV6-5; d_gene: -; j_gene: TRBJ1-2; abundance: -; CDR3nt: TGTGCCAGCAGTTACTGGCGGGGGGAGTATGGCTACACCTTC; CDR3aa: CASSYWRGEYGYTF
v_gene: TRBV4-2; d_gene: TRBD1; j_gene: TRBJ2-1; abundance: -; CDR3nt: TGTGCCAGCAGCCAAGGGGGACAGGGGGATATTAATGAGCAGTTCTTC; CDR3aa: CASSQGGQGDINEQFF
v_gene: TRBV19; d_gene: -; j_gene: TRBJ2-5; abundance: -; CDR3nt: TGTGCCCGCAAAGGAGGGGTGGGGGAGACCCAGTACTTC; CDR3aa: CARKGGVGETQYF
v_gene: TRBV25-1; d_gene: TRBD1; j_gene: TRBJ1-5; abundance: few; CDR3nt: TGTGCCAGCAGTGTACAGGGGGGACAGCCCCAGCATTTT; CDR3aa: CASSVQGGQPQHF
v_gene: TRBV4-3; d_gene: TRBD1; j_gene: TRBJ2-5; abundance: few; CDR3nt: TGCGCCAGCAGCCAAGACGGGACAGGGGGCGCCGAGACCCAGTACTTC; CDR3aa: CASSQDGTGGAETQYF
v_gene: TRBV29-1; d_gene: TRBD1; j_gene: TRBJ2-7; abundance: -; CDR3nt: TGCAGCGTAGGGACAGGGTCCTACGAGCAGTACTTC; CDR3aa: CSVGTGSYEQYF
v_gene: TRBV29-1; d_gene: -; j_gene: TRBJ2-1; abundance: -; CDR3nt: TGCAGCGCGGTCACTAGAGGGAGGTACAATGAGCAGTTCTTC; CDR3aa: CSAVTRGRYNEQFF
v_gene: TRBV27; d_gene: TRBD2; j_gene: TRBJ2-3; abundance: -; CDR3nt: TGTGCCAGCAGTTTATTCAGCGGGGGGGATACGCAGTATTTT; CDR3aa: CASSLFSGGDTQYF
v_gene: TRBV12-5; d_gene: TRBD1; j_gene: TRBJ2-5; abundance: -; CDR3nt: TGTGCTAGTGGTTCGGACAGGGCGGGCGAGACCCAGTACTTC; CDR3aa: CASGSDRAGETQYF
v_gene: TRBV15; d_gene: -; j_gene: TRBJ2-7; abundance: once; CDR3nt: TGTGCCACCAGCAGTGGAAGGAGCTCCTACGAGCAGTACTTC; CDR3aa: CATSSGRSSYEQYF
v_gene: TRBV7-6; d_gene: TRBD1; j_gene: TRBJ2-7; abundance: -; CDR3nt: TGTGCCAGCAGCCGCCAAACAGGGGACCTCTCCTACGAGCAGTACTTC; CDR3aa: CASSRQTGDLSYEQYF
v_gene: TRBV6-5; d_gene: TRBD1; j_gene: TRBJ2-7; abundance: -; CDR3nt: TGTGCCAGCAGCCGACAGGGATCCTACGAGCAGTACTTC; CDR3aa: CASSRQGSYEQYF
v_gene: TRBV7-9; d_gene: TRBD1; j_gene: TRBJ2-5; abundance: -; CDR3nt: TGTGCCAGCAGCTCTTTTGACGCGACAGGGCAAGAGACCCAGTACTTC; CDR3aa: CASSSFDATGQETQYF
v_gene: TRBV4-1; d_gene: TRBD1; j_gene: TRBJ2-1; abundance: -; CDR3nt: TGCGCCAGCAGCCGAAGCGACAGGGCGGCCTACAATGAGCAGTTCTTC; CDR3aa: CASSRSDRAAYNEQFF